Described below is a single TCR beta chain sequence and its context. As yet, its antigen is unknown. This record belongs to a study of monozygotic twins with cystic fibrosis. Method: immunoSEQ multiplex PCR; TCRdb's copy keeps in-frame clones and lacks some. This table holds 39,000 or so clones, 90% to 95% found once. After removal of 0 bases from V and 3 bases from J, the junction contained 4 bases not matched to a gene. The CDR3 has 15 amino acids. Germline V lookup: CDR1 MNHEY, CDR2 SMNVEV (reference sequence). Study-level findings and limits: The repertoire was suggested to be naive-dominated, clonality median about 0.01. Unrelated CF individuals shared fewer identical clonotypes than monozygotic CF twins.

The gene calls are TRBV27 and TRBJ2-7, with 8 nucleotides matching TRBD2. This receptor was identified in a boy aged 2-15 years with cystic fibrosis. The material sequenced was blood. The CDR3 DNA reads as TGTGCCAGCAGTTTATCTAGCGGGGATATCTACGAGCAGTACTTC. Translation: CASSLSSGDIYEQYF.